This T cell receptor beta chain was recorded in a study of blood T cells in healthy people across ages. The amount of total RNA extracted per sample was at least 6 micrograms. Overall study findings and caveats: Across samples, TCR beta diversity tracked strongly with naive T cell percentage. Not knowing donor CMV status may have confounded expanded clonotype changes.

Regarding this clonotype: Antigen specificity is unknown.

Combining a sample-barcoded 5' primer with a J-beta primer mix, a second PCR ran for about 7 to 11 cycles. Each of the samples gave a minimum of 2.5 million paired-end reads that contained CDR3. TCRdb re-derived calls from the 5' RACE reads in MiXCR, one entry per CDR3 protein. The sample includes fewer than 1,000,000 distinct CDR3 sequences, around half of them seen just once. Source material: blood. The receptor's source is an older man in good health.

CDR3 sequence: CASSPVISGSTDTQYF. The CDR3 bases are TGTGCCAGCTCACCAGTTATAAGCGGAAGCACAGATACGCAGTATTTT. The chain has TRBV18 and TRBJ2-3; tentatively, D is TRBD2 (5 bases). The CDR3 covers 16 residues. V dropped 2 bases and J dropped 0 bases, with 12 bases sitting between them. Germline V gene data show CDR1 as KGHSH and CDR2 as LQKENI. The full variable domain, with the rest looked up from reference TRBV18 and TRBJ2-3, is NAGVMQNPRHLVRRRGQEARLRCSPMKGHSHVYWYRQLPEEGLKFMVYLQKENIIDESGMPKERFSAEFPKEGPSILRIQQVVRGDSAAYFCASSPVISGSTDTQYFGPGTRLTVL.